A single sample gave rise to the 27 T cell receptor beta chains below, sequenced in a study of naive and memory T cell subsets. The SP2 primer and nested alpha and beta constant region primers amplified ligated cDNA in four rounds. TCRdb called the 5' RACE reads again in MiXCR, with one record for every CDR3 protein. The sample consists of 57,000 or so distinct CDR3 sequences, around 7.7% of them appearing once. An oligonucleotide containing a UMI was ligated to the 3' end of TCR cDNA. These receptors all stem from a male donor in good health.

This clonotype was seen more than once but under ten times. This chain connects TRBV12-3 or TRBV12-4 to TRBJ1-5, with 8 bases aligning to TRBD1. The CDR3 loop spans 13 amino acids. Trimming removed 7 bases from V and 5 bases from J; junction bases left unmatched: 4. The CDR3 is CASTLTGDQPQHF. DNA of the CDR3: TGTGCCAGCACCTTGACAGGGGATCAGCCCCAGCATTTT.

The J gene is TRBJ2-1, the V gene TRBV11-2; the match to TRBD2 covers 13 bases. The CDR3 is 15 amino acids. The germline CDR1 and CDR2 sequences are SGHAT and FQNNGV. Trimming removed 5 bases from V and 7 bases from J; junction bases left unmatched: 5. In DNA, the CDR3 is TGTGCCAGCAGCAATTGGACTAGCGGGAGAAATGAGCAGTTCTTC. Translated: CASSNWTSGRNEQFF.

This clonotype appeared a few times. The chain links TRBV29-1 to TRBJ2-1, with 8 bases matching TRBD2. V lost 1 base and J lost 4; bases outside the gene matches: 27. Germline V lookup: CDR1 SQVTM, CDR2 ANQGSEA. The CDR3 totals 22 residues. CDR3: CSVEVYREIRTSLIMLYNEQFF. CDR3 DNA: TGCAGCGTTGAAGTCTACAGGGAGATCAGGACTAGCCTCATTATGTTGTACAATGAGCAGTTCTTC.

The rearrangement joins TRBV7-9 to TRBJ2-7, with 7 bases lining up with TRBD2. V was pared by 3 bases and J by 9 bases, with 17 bases of the junction left unmatched. Looked up from germline, CDR1 is SEHNR and CDR2 is FQNEAQ (reference sequence). The CDR3 spans 16 residues. The CDR3 coding sequence is TGTGCCAGCAGCTTCCCGGGACTAACGGGAGGAGTGGCGCAGTACTTC. This translates into CASSFPGLTGGVAQYF.

This clonotype came up a few times. V and J are TRBV7-9 and TRBJ2-1; D gene ambiguous. This CDR3 is 13 amino acids long. Trimming shortened V by 5 bases and J by 1 base, and 6 bases separated the two germline ends. Germline values: CDR1 SEHNR, CDR2 FQNEAQ (reference sequence). CDR3 bases: TGTGCCAGCAGCGTGTTGTCCTACAATGAGCAGTTCTTC. This translates into CASSVLSYNEQFF. Supplemented by reference TRBV7-9 and TRBJ2-1, the full variable domain reads DTGVSQNPRHKITKRGQNVTFRCDPISEHNRLYWYRQTLGQGPEFLTYFQNEAQLEKSRLLSDRFSAERPKGSFSTLEIQRTEQGDSAMYLCASSVLSYNEQFFGPGTRLTVL.

The chain is built from TRBV11-2 and TRBJ2-3, with D possibly TRBD2 on 5 matching bases. The length of the CDR3 is 16 residues. V lost 3 bases and J 5 bases, leaving 18 bases between the germline ends. Looked up from germline, CDR1 is SGHAT and CDR2 is FQNNGV. In nucleotides, the CDR3 is TGTGCCAGCAGCTTTGCTGCTCGAGGGTCACAAGATACGCAGTATTTT. Protein: CASSFAARGSQDTQYF.

V usage is TRBV6-1 and J usage is TRBJ1-5; no definite D call. The CDR3 sequence is 17 residues long. The germline V gene encodes CDR1 MNHNS and CDR2 SASEGT. Trimming cost V 0 bases and J 6 bases, with 18 bases left between them. The CDR3 DNA reads as TGTGCCAGCAGTGAAGCGGGGTGGGAGCCGCGAGGTCAGCCCCAGCATTTT. Residues: CASSEAGWEPRGQPQHF.

This clonotype has only a few counts. The CDR3 is CASSSTANTGELFF. In DNA, the CDR3 is TGCGCCAGCAGCTCGACAGCGAACACCGGGGAGCTGTTTTTT. The chain has TRBV4-1 and TRBJ2-2; D perhaps matches TRBD1 (5 bases). CDR3 length equals 14 residues. The germline V and J ends were trimmed by 5 bases and 0 bases, with 7 bases remaining between them. CDR1 MGHRA and CDR2 YSYEKL come from the germline V gene.

This sequence joins TRBV6-1 and TRBJ2-5; TRBD1 matches 7 bases. The germline gives CDR1 MNHNS, CDR2 SASEGT. Unmatched junction bases numbered 6, after V lost 5 bases and J lost 0 bases. This CDR3 spans 15 amino acids. The DNA of the CDR3 is TGTGCCAGCAGTTCGGACAGGACGTACCAAGAGACCCAGTACTTC. It translates to CASSSDRTYQETQYF.

This clonotype has a handful of counts. The chain employs TRBV29-1 and TRBJ2-7; D perhaps matches TRBD2 (5 bases). This CDR3 region has 12 residues. Germline values: CDR1 SQVTM, CDR2 ANQGSEA. V was cut by 7 bases and J by 0 bases, with 10 bases left in between. The chain's CDR3 is CSGSGDSYEQYF. The CDR3 DNA reads as TGCAGCGGGTCCGGGGACTCCTACGAGCAGTACTTC.

In this sample, this clonotype turned up many times. CDR3 bases: TGCGCCAGCAGCCCCAGCGGGAGGGCCGATGAGCAGTTCTTC. This encodes CASSPSGRADEQFF. The chain joins TRBV5-1 to TRBJ2-1, with 10 nucleotides matching TRBD2. J gave up 8 bases and V 4 bases, and 6 bases lay outside the gene matches. The CDR3 extends over 14 amino acids. Germline V CDR1 and CDR2: SGHRS, YFSETQ.

This chain connects TRBV5-6 to TRBJ2-1, with 10 bases that match TRBD2. The CDR3 extends over 20 amino acids. The J segment lost 2 bases and the V segment lost 4 bases, leaving 18 bases of the junction unmatched. Germline CDR1 reads SGHDT; CDR2 reads YYEEEE. The CDR3 protein is CASSAPLHPSSGSTYNEQFF. As DNA, the CDR3 is TGTGCCAGCAGCGCTCCCCTCCACCCCTCTAGCGGGAGTACCTACAATGAGCAGTTCTTC.

The chain has TRBV6-6 and TRBJ2-2; 8 bases agree with TRBD1. CDR1 is MNHNY and CDR2 is SVGAGI in the germline V gene (reference sequence). The CDR3 is 17 amino acids. The V gene end was trimmed by 5 bases and the J gene end by 4 bases; junction bases not matched to a gene: 12. The CDR3 reads CASSRWTGSMATGELFF. In DNA, the CDR3 is TGTGCCAGCAGTCGATGGACAGGGTCGATGGCCACCGGGGAGCTGTTTTTT.

This clonotype has a count of ten or more. The chain has TRBV7-9 and TRBJ2-6, with D possibly being TRBD1 or TRBD2 (5 bases each). Per germline, CDR1 SEHNR and CDR2 FQNEAQ (reference sequence). V was trimmed by 5 bases and J by 1 base, leaving 24 bases between them. The CDR3 runs 20 residues. CDR3 nucleotide sequence: TGTGCCAGCAGCGCCCATGCCGGGACGGAGATCCTTTCTGGGGCCAACGTCCTGACTTTC. This translates into CASSAHAGTEILSGANVLTF.

CDR3 sequence: CASSPQTGVGGQPQHF. The DNA for the CDR3 is TGTGCCAGTAGCCCTCAAACGGGGGTAGGCGGTCAGCCCCAGCATTTT. The chain employs TRBV19 and TRBJ1-5; possible D gene TRBD1, 5 bases. This CDR3 comprises 16 residues. From germline, CDR1 is LNHDA and CDR2 SQIVND (reference sequence). Trimming shortened V by 6 bases and J by 6 bases, and 21 bases separated the two germline ends.

The rearrangement uses TRBV18 and TRBJ2-1; TRBD2 matches 9 bases. This CDR3 region has 17 residues. Germline assignment: CDR1 KGHSH and CDR2 LQKENI. The junction had 7 bases not matched to a gene; V was cut back by 2 bases and J by 2 bases. The CDR3 reads CASSPFQVAGAYNEQFF. The CDR3 DNA reads as TGTGCCAGCTCACCATTTCAGGTAGCGGGAGCCTACAATGAGCAGTTCTTC. Looking up the rest from reference TRBV18 and TRBJ2-1 gives the full variable domain: NAGVMQNPRHLVRRRGQEARLRCSPMKGHSHVYWYRQLPEEGLKFMVYLQKENIIDESGMPKERFSAEFPKEGPSILRIQQVVRGDSAAYFCASSPFQVAGAYNEQFFGPGTRLTVL.

V gene TRBV7-9 combines with J gene TRBJ1-1; unclear D gene. The CDR3 spans 13 residues. Germline CDR1 reads SEHNR; CDR2 reads FQNEAQ (reference sequence). Trimming shortened V by 9 bases and J by 0 bases, and 11 bases separated the two germline ends. CDR3 in DNA: TGTGCCAGTTTAACAGCCATGAACACTGAAGCTTTCTTT. This gives the protein CASLTAMNTEAFF.

This clonotype was seen only a few times. V and J are TRBV27 and TRBJ2-2; no definite D call. The CDR3 contains 17 residues. Deletions cut 7 bases from V and 0 bases from J, with 18 bases between. Germline V gene data show CDR1 as MNHEY and CDR2 as SMNVEV (reference sequence). The CDR3 nucleotides read TGTGCCAGCACCCTCCTGTCCAGACTTCCGAACACCGGGGAGCTGTTTTTT. Translation: CASTLLSRLPNTGELFF.

This clonotype has ten or more counts. The genes are TRBV9 and TRBJ2-1, with 12 bases identical to TRBD2. CDR1 is SGDLS, CDR2 YYNGEE, per germline. The ends lost 3 bases at V and 6 bases at J; junction bases unmatched: 7. This CDR3 contains 16 residues. The CDR3 DNA follows: TGTGCCAGCAGCGAATGGACTAGCGGGGCCCGCAATGAGCAGTTCTTC. This sequence encodes CASSEWTSGARNEQFF.

V is TRBV6-2 or TRBV6-3 and J is TRBJ1-5; D call uncertain. CDR1 MNHEY and CDR2 SVGEGT come from the germline V gene. The CDR3 loop spans 14 amino acids. The V end lost 5 bases, the J end lost 6 bases, and 14 bases lay between the germline ends. As DNA, the CDR3 is TGTGCCAGCAGTATCGGTCGGGTGAGTCAGCCCCAGCATTTT. Encoded protein: CASSIGRVSQPQHF.

This clonotype appeared a few times. CDR3 DNA sequence: TGTGCCAGCAGTTTGAGGCACAGTAATTCACCCCTCCACTTT. Translating it yields CASSLRHSNSPLHF. The chain links TRBV12-3 or TRBV12-4 to TRBJ1-6; no definite D call. The V and J ends lost 3 bases and 6 bases respectively, with 9 bases between them. The CDR3 totals 14 residues.

The CDR3 protein is CASSWDKAYEQYF. The DNA of the CDR3 is TGCGCCAGCAGCTGGGACAAGGCCTACGAGCAGTACTTC. The chain recombines TRBV4-1 with TRBJ2-7; D perhaps matches TRBD1 (6 bases). CDR1 MGHRA and CDR2 YSYEKL come from the germline V gene. Trimming left V 5 bases short and J 2 bases short, with 10 bases between. The CDR3 is 13 residues long.

Ten or more counts support this clonotype. The rearrangement uses TRBV20-1 and TRBJ1-2; D gene ambiguous. Per germline, CDR1 DFQATT and CDR2 SNEGSKA (reference sequence). The CDR3 is 13 amino acids. V lost 6 bases and J 8 bases, leaving 19 bases between the germline ends. CDR3 loop: CSAPKQVGKGYTF. The CDR3, as DNA: TGCAGTGCCCCCAAGCAGGTCGGGAAAGGCTACACCTTC.

This clonotype came up a few times. The chain employs TRBV19 and TRBJ1-5; maybe TRBD1 (5 bases). The CDR3 covers 14 residues. The V gene lost 5 bases and the J gene lost 2 bases, with 10 bases spanning the gap. From germline, CDR1 is LNHDA and CDR2 SQIVND (reference sequence). The CDR3 is CASSPRDRNQPQHF. CDR3 sequence (DNA): TGTGCCAGTAGTCCCCGGGACCGCAATCAGCCCCAGCATTTT. The variable domain in full, with the rest retrieved from reference TRBV19 and TRBJ1-5, is DGGITQSPKYLFRKEGQNVTLSCEQNLNHDAMYWYRQDPGQGLRLIYYSQIVNDFQKGDIAEGYSVSREKKESFPLTVTSAQKNPTAFYLCASSPRDRNQPQHFGDGTRLSIL.

This clonotype was seen repeatedly, ten times or more. V is TRBV20-1 and J is TRBJ1-4; TRBD1 agrees at 9 bases. The junction had 8 bases not matched to a gene; V was cut back by 5 bases and J by 7 bases. The CDR3 has 14 amino acids. CDR1 is DFQATT, CDR2 SNEGSKA, per germline (reference sequence). The CDR3 protein is CSARPGQGGEKLFF. CDR3 DNA sequence: TGCAGTGCTCGCCCGGGACAGGGAGGTGAAAAACTGTTTTTT.

This clonotype was seen more than once but under ten times. The rearrangement links TRBV7-8 to TRBJ2-3, with D unclear. The CDR3 has 13 residues. Germline V gene data show CDR1 as SGHVS and CDR2 as FQNEAQ. V lost 5 bases and J lost 5, with 11 bases in between. CDR3 coding DNA: TGTGCCAGCAGCCCCCGGGTGCAAGATACGCAGTATTTT. Translation gives CASSPRVQDTQYF.

The J gene is TRBJ2-7, the V gene TRBV19; no reliable D call. Germline lookup yields CDR1 LNHDA and CDR2 SQIVND (reference sequence). V lost 5 bases, J lost 5 bases, and 16 bases lay in between. The CDR3 spans 14 residues. Here the CDR3 reads CASSPSGGFDEQYF. The CDR3 coding sequence is TGTGCCAGTAGTCCCTCCGGTGGGTTCGACGAGCAGTACTTC. The full variable domain, with the rest looked up from reference TRBV19 and TRBJ2-7, is DGGITQSPKYLFRKEGQNVTLSCEQNLNHDAMYWYRQDPGQGLRLIYYSQIVNDFQKGDIAEGYSVSREKKESFPLTVTSAQKNPTAFYLCASSPSGGFDEQYFGPGTRLTVT.